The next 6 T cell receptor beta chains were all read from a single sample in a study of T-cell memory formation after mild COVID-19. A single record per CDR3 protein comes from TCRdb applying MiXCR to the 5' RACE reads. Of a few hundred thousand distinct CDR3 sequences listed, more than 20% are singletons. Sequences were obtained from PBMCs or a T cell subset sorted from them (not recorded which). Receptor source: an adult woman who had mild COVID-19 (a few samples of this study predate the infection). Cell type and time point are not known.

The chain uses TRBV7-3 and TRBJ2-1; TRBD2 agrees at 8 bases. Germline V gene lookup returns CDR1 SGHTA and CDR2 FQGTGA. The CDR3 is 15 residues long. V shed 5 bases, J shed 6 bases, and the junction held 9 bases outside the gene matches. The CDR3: CASSPGTSRGNEQFF. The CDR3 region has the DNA TGTGCCAGCAGCCCTGGGACTAGTCGGGGCAATGAGCAGTTCTTC. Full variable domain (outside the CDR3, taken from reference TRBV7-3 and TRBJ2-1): GAGVSQTPSNKVTEKGKYVELRCDPISGHTALYWYRQSLGQGPEFLIYFQGTGAADDSGLPNDRFFAVRPEGSVSTLKIQRTERGDSAVYLCASSPGTSRGNEQFFGPGTRLTVL.

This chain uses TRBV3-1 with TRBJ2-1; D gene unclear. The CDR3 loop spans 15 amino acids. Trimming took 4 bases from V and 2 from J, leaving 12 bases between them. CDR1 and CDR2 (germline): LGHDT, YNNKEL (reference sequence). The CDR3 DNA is TGTGCCAGCAGCCCCCGGGCCTCTGCCTACAATGAGCAGTTCTTC. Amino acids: CASSPRASAYNEQFF.

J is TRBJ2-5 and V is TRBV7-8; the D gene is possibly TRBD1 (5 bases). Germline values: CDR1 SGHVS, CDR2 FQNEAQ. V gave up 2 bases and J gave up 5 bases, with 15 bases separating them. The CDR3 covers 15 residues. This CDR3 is CASSLSGARHETQYF. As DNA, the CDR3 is TGTGCCAGCAGCTTATCTGGGGCCCGGCACGAGACCCAGTACTTC.

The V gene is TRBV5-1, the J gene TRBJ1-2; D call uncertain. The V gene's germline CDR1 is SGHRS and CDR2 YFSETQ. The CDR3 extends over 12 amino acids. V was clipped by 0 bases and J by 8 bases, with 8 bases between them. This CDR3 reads CASSLDARGYTF. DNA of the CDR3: TGCGCCAGCAGCTTGGATGCGCGAGGCTACACCTTC.

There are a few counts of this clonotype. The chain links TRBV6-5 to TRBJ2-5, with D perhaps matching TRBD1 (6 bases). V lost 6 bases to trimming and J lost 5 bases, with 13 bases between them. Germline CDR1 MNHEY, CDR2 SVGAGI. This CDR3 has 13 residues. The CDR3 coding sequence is TGTGCCAGCAGCAAGGGGGTATTGGAGACCCAGTACTTC. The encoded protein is CASSKGVLETQYF.

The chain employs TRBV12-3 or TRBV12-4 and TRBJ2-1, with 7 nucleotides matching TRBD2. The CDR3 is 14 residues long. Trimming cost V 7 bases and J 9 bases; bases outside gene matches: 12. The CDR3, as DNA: TGTGCCAGCACCCAAGTACGCGGGAGAGGTGAGCAGTTCTTC. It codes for CASTQVRGRGEQFF.